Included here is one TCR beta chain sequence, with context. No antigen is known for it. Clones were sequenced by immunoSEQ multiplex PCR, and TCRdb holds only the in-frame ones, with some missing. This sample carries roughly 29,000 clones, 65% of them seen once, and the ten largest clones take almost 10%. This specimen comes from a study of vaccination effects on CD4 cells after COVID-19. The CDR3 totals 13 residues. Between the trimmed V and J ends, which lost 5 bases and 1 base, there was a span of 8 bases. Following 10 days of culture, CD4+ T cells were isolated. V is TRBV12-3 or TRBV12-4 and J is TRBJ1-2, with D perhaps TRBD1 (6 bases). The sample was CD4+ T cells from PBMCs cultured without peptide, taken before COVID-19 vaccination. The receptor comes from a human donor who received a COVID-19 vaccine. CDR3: CASSPDSNYGYTF. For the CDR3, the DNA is TGTGCCAGCAGTCCGGACAGTAACTATGGCTACACCTTC.